Listed below are T cell receptor beta chains from one sample, sequenced in a study of blood T cells in healthy people across ages. TCRdb passed the 5' RACE reads through MiXCR, listing each CDR3 protein once. The table lists approximately 780,000 distinct CDR3 sequences, roughly 24% of them singletons. This sample was shared with a second study, whose subject was T cells of mothers and their children.

The sequenced sample consisted of blood. The receptors originated from a boy between 10 and 17 years old in good health. Each CDR3 is given with its conserved first and last residue. The D gene is left open where the match is weak. Size values are once, few and many counts, or a class for expanded clones, and some rows have none.

d_call	v_call	cdr3_length	clone_size	j_call	cdr3_aa	cdr3_nt
TRBD2	TRBV6-6	16	few	TRBJ2-3	CASRGIGGGLTDTQYF	TGTGCCAGCAGGGGGATAGGCGGGGGGTTGACAGATACGCAGTATTTT
.	TRBV25-1	15	few	TRBJ2-6	CASSDGRSGANVLTF	TGTGCCAGCAGTGACGGTCGCTCTGGGGCCAACGTCCTGACTTTC
.	TRBV2	15	.	TRBJ2-7	CASSEVGFTSGEQYF	TGTGCCAGCAGTGAAGTGGGGTTCACTTCGGGAGAGCAGTACTTC
.	TRBV6-5	13	.	TRBJ1-2	CASKKTENYGYTF	TGTGCCAGCAAGAAGACAGAAAACTATGGCTACACCTTC
.	TRBV10-3	9	few	TRBJ2-5	CAITETQYF	TGTGCCATCACTGAGACCCAGTACTTC
.	TRBV7-2	14	few	TRBJ2-7	CASSSRVRRDEQYF	TGTGCCAGCAGCTCCCGGGTCCGGAGGGACGAGCAGTACTTC
TRBD2	TRBV6-5	12	.	TRBJ2-1	CASSYGGLGEFF	TGTGCCAGCAGTTACGGGGGACTAGGCGAGTTCTTC
.	TRBV15	15	.	TRBJ2-5	CATSSYPQRQETQYF	TGTGCCACCAGCAGTTACCCACAGAGACAAGAGACCCAGTACTTC
.	TRBV6-6	13	many	TRBJ2-5	CASSYLGGQTQYF	TGTGCCAGCAGTTACTTAGGGGGACAGACCCAGTACTTC
.	TRBV6-5	15	few	TRBJ2-7	CASSYAGTATYEQYF	TGTGCCAGCAGTTACGCGGGGACAGCTACCTACGAGCAGTACTTC
TRBD1	TRBV18	15	few	TRBJ1-4	CASSPTGQGAEKLFF	TGTGCCAGCTCACCAACCGGACAGGGTGCGGAAAAACTGTTTTTT
.	TRBV13	12	.	TRBJ2-2	CATNGGVGELFF	TGTGCCACCAACGGCGGGGTCGGGGAGCTGTTTTTT
.	TRBV7-2	12	few	TRBJ2-7	CASGFDNYEQYF	TGTGCCAGCGGCTTTGACAACTACGAGCAGTACTTC
.	TRBV7-8	12	few	TRBJ1-5	CASSFADQPQHF	TGTGCCAGCAGCTTCGCCGATCAGCCCCAGCATTTT
.	TRBV28	16	.	TRBJ2-1	CASSTAGSYLDNEQFF	TGTGCCAGCAGTACTGCCGGGTCCTATCTCGACAATGAGCAGTTCTTC
.	TRBV7-2	14	.	TRBJ2-5	CASSLGTTRETQYF	TGTGCCAGCAGCTTAGGTACTACAAGGGAGACCCAGTACTTC
TRBD1	TRBV12-3/TRBV12-4	16	.	TRBJ1-2	CASSSHGTGFNYGYTF	TGTGCCAGCAGTTCACATGGGACAGGGTTCAACTATGGCTACACCTTC
TRBD1	TRBV27	15	few	TRBJ1-5	CASSLGTAAGQPQHF	TGTGCCAGCAGCTTGGGGACAGCTGCTGGGCAGCCCCAGCATTTT
TRBD1	TRBV5-5	15	few	TRBJ2-7	CASSLVQGVSYEQYF	TGTGCCAGCAGCTTGGTGCAGGGGGTCTCCTACGAGCAGTACTTC
.	TRBV28	16	.	TRBJ2-7	CASSFAVDRSSYEQYF	TGTGCCAGCAGTTTTGCGGTTGACAGGAGCTCCTACGAGCAGTACTTC
.	TRBV18	16	.	TRBJ2-5	CASSRRHRDFQETQYF	TGTGCCAGCTCACGAAGACACCGGGACTTCCAAGAGACCCAGTACTTC
.	TRBV6-6	16	many	TRBJ2-2	CASSYSRAGNTGELFF	TGTGCCAGCAGTTACTCGCGTGCGGGGAACACCGGGGAGCTGTTTTTT
.	TRBV6-5	13	few	TRBJ1-1	CASSYDKGTEAFF	TGTGCCAGCAGTTATGACAAGGGCACTGAAGCTTTCTTT
TRBD2	TRBV28	16	.	TRBJ2-3	CASSLIAGGLTDTQYF	TGTGCCAGCAGTTTAATAGCGGGGGGTCTCACAGATACGCAGTATTTT
.	TRBV28	15	.	TRBJ2-7	CASSPRQLVSYEQYF	TGTGCCAGCAGTCCCCGCCAGCTGGTCTCCTACGAGCAGTACTTC
TRBD2	TRBV11-2	15	.	TRBJ2-5	CASSPRLADQETQYF	TGTGCCAGCAGCCCACGGCTAGCGGACCAAGAGACCCAGTACTTC
.	TRBV18	15	.	TRBJ1-2	CASSLDSQANYGYTF	TGTGCCAGCTCACTAGACAGTCAAGCGAACTATGGCTACACCTTC
.	TRBV20-1	16	.	TRBJ2-1	CSAHLAGRGALNEQFF	TGCAGTGCACACCTAGCAGGGAGGGGGGCGCTTAATGAGCAGTTCTTC
.	TRBV20-1	12	.	TRBJ2-5	CSARPPGETQYF	TGCAGTGCTAGACCTCCCGGGGAGACCCAGTACTTC
.	TRBV12-3/TRBV12-4	19	.	TRBJ1-3	CASSLGAGIWSGSGNTIYF	TGTGCCAGCAGTTTAGGCGCGGGGATCTGGTCCGGCTCTGGAAACACCATATATTTT
TRBD1	TRBV2	14	.	TRBJ2-1	CASSEGTGTHEQFF	TGTGCCAGCAGTGAAGGGACAGGGACGCATGAGCAGTTCTTC
.	TRBV5-1	15	.	TRBJ2-3	CASSLEWGHTDTQYF	TGCGCCAGCAGCCTGGAGTGGGGGCATACAGATACGCAGTATTTT
.	TRBV27	16	.	TRBJ2-2	CASSLLVGTNVGELFF	TGTGCCAGCAGTTTATTGGTGGGGACAAATGTCGGGGAGCTGTTTTTT
TRBD2	TRBV5-1	16	few	TRBJ2-5	CASSLAAAGGQETQYF	TGCGCCAGCAGCTTGGCCGCGGCGGGGGGGCAAGAGACCCAGTACTTC
.	TRBV18	14	.	TRBJ1-1	CASSPSSSSTEAFF	TGTGCCAGCTCACCATCGAGCTCGAGCACTGAAGCTTTCTTT
TRBD1	TRBV5-1	14	.	TRBJ1-2	CASSIPGQGSGYTF	TGCGCCAGCAGCATACCGGGACAGGGAAGCGGCTACACCTTC
TRBD2	TRBV6-5	14	.	TRBJ2-5	CASNPAGGTETQYF	TGTGCCAGCAACCCTGCGGGGGGTACGGAGACCCAGTACTTC
.	TRBV5-5	15	.	TRBJ2-3	CASSFGPARGDTQYF	TGTGCCAGCAGCTTCGGCCCGGCCCGGGGGGATACGCAGTATTTT
.	TRBV7-3	15	few	TRBJ1-1	CASSLRPTRNTEAFF	TGTGCCAGCAGCTTAAGGCCGACAAGGAACACTGAAGCTTTCTTT
TRBD2	TRBV4-2	17	few	TRBJ2-3	CASSQVGAGGPGDTQYF	TGTGCCAGCAGCCAAGTTGGAGCGGGGGGGCCCGGAGATACGCAGTATTTT
TRBD2	TRBV20-1	16	.	TRBJ2-1	CSARRASGGSYNEQFF	TGCAGTGCCAGGCGTGCGAGCGGGGGGTCATACAATGAGCAGTTCTTC
.	TRBV5-8	14	.	TRBJ1-5	CASPAGEFDQPQHF	TGTGCCAGCCCGGCAGGGGAGTTCGATCAGCCCCAGCATTTT
.	TRBV6-5	14	few	TRBJ1-4	CASKPPLKEGKLFF	TGTGCCAGCAAACCTCCGCTGAAGGAAGGGAAACTGTTTTTT
TRBD1	TRBV25-1	17	.	TRBJ1-2	CASSGNRGGTFNYGYTF	TGTGCCAGCAGTGGGAACAGGGGAGGAACATTTAACTATGGCTACACCTTC
.	TRBV5-6	14	.	TRBJ2-3	CASSSKSSSDTQYF	TGTGCCAGCAGCTCCAAAAGCTCATCAGATACGCAGTATTTT
TRBD1	TRBV28	13	few	TRBJ2-5	CASSFAGTGEQYF	TGTGCCAGCAGTTTTGCCGGGACAGGGGAGCAGTACTTC
.	TRBV18	16	few	TRBJ2-7	CASSPTGRGSAYEQYF	TGTGCCAGCTCACCAACGGGGCGGGGAAGTGCCTACGAGCAGTACTTC
TRBD1	TRBV20-1	15	few	TRBJ1-5	CSAREEGAFDQPQHF	TGCAGTGCTAGAGAGGAGGGGGCGTTTGATCAGCCCCAGCATTTT
.	TRBV28	15	.	TRBJ2-7	CASTVFGEGSYEQYF	.
.	TRBV7-2	14	.	TRBJ2-5	CASSPLRGQETQYF	TGTGCCAGCAGCCCTCTACGGGGCCAAGAGACCCAGTACTTC
TRBD1	TRBV10-3	14	.	TRBJ1-1	CAITQGGAGTEAFF	TGTGCCATCACCCAGGGGGGGGCAGGCACTGAAGCTTTCTTT
.	TRBV27	15	.	TRBJ2-5	CASSLSLPLGETQYF	TGTGCCAGCAGTTTATCACTTCCCCTGGGGGAGACCCAGTACTTC